The rows below give T cell receptor beta chains drawn from one sample of a study of T cell repertoires in cytomegalovirus infection. These TCRs are of unknown antigen specificity. TCRdb analysed the reads with MiXCR anew, one entry per CDR3 protein. The sample lists about 570,000 distinct CDR3 sequences, 35% to 50% seen once, with 40% to 60% in the top ten. Sample: cultured PBMCs, taken from culture after CMV antigen stimulation. These receptor sequences come from a human donor in good health (CMV status not recorded). Some clones in this sample may be carry-over from other donors' samples. Each CDR3 is given with its conserved first and last residue. The D gene is left open where the match is weak. Expanded clones get a size class; other rows say once, few or many, or leave the size out.

TRBV12-3/TRBV12-4	TRBJ2-7	15	NA	TRBD1	CASSPRTGVGYEQYF	TGTGCCAGCAGTCCTAGGACAGGGGTAGGGTACGAGCAGTACTTC
TRBV6-5	TRBJ2-7	15	NA	NA	CASSRGAVYSYEQYF	TGTGCCAGCTCCCGGGGGGCGGTTTACTCCTACGAGCAGTACTTC
TRBV7-2	TRBJ1-1	17	once	NA	CASSLGTGWSSNTEAFF	TGTGCCAGCAGCTTAGGTACAGGGTGGAGTTCGAACACTGAAGCTTTCTTT
TRBV12-3/TRBV12-4	TRBJ2-5	15	NA	TRBD1	CASSLETGGWKTQYF	TGTGCCAGCAGTTTAGAAACAGGGGGCTGGAAGACCCAGTACTTC
TRBV7-2	TRBJ2-1	16	NA	TRBD2	CASSAPGLAEIGEQFF	TGTGCCAGCAGCGCGCCGGGACTAGCGGAAATTGGTGAGCAGTTCTTC
TRBV7-2	TRBJ2-6	13	NA	NA	CASSFKGANVLTF	TGTGCCAGCAGCTTTAAGGGGGCCAACGTCCTGACTTTC
TRBV12-3/TRBV12-4	TRBJ1-1	15	NA	NA	CASSPRTAVNTEAFF	TGTGCCAGCAGTCCCAGGACAGCCGTGAACACTGAAGCTTTCTTT
TRBV5-6	TRBJ2-1	15	NA	NA	CASSSQPTEAYEQFF	TGTGCCAGCAGCTCACAACCGACAGAAGCATATGAGCAGTTCTTC
TRBV11-2	TRBJ2-1	17	few	TRBD2	CASSLDLAGAGYNEQFF	TGTGCCAGCAGCTTAGATCTTGCGGGAGCGGGTTACAATGAGCAGTTCTTC
TRBV4-3	TRBJ2-1	23	NA	NA	CASSQEAADENSPGVFKGPEQFF	TGCGCCAGCAGCCAAGAGGCAGCCGATGAAAATAGTCCAGGGGTATTTAAGGGCCCCGAGCAGTTCTTC
TRBV6-2/TRBV6-3	TRBJ1-1	15	NA	NA	CASRTILSGITEAFF	TGTGCCAGCAGGACCATCTTGTCAGGGATCACTGAAGCTTTCTTT
TRBV5-5	TRBJ2-2	16	NA	TRBD2	CASSRGGLAGTGELFF	TGTGCCAGCAGCCGGGGAGGTCTAGCGGGCACCGGGGAGCTGTTTTTT
TRBV24-1	TRBJ2-2	16	NA	TRBD1	CATSDHRDSNTGELFF	TGTGCCACCAGTGACCACCGGGACAGCAACACCGGGGAGCTGTTTTTT
TRBV6-1	TRBJ2-7	14	NA	NA	CASSVEQIPYEQYF	TGTGCCAGCAGTGTGGAACAAATACCCTACGAGCAGTACTTC
TRBV20-1	TRBJ2-1	11	once	NA	CSALLVREQFF	TGCAGTGCGCTACTAGTACGGGAGCAGTTCTTC
TRBV7-3	TRBJ2-1	13	once	NA	CASSSQTGEGQFF	TGTGCCAGCAGCTCCCAGACTGGGGAAGGGCAGTTCTTC
TRBV6-1	TRBJ2-7	14	NA	NA	CASRGEGSSYEQYF	TGTGCCAGCAGAGGAGAGGGTAGTTCCTACGAGCAGTACTTC
TRBV7-2	TRBJ2-7	16	few	NA	CASSLLGQGNSYEQYF	TGTGCCAGCAGCTTATTAGGTCAGGGCAACTCCTACGAGCAGTACTTC
TRBV11-2	TRBJ2-5	15	NA	TRBD2	CASSGRVGGEETQYF	TGTGCCAGCAGCGGCAGGGTTGGGGGGGAAGAGACCCAGTACTTC
TRBV6-1	TRBJ2-3	14	NA	NA	CASSLREMGDTQYF	TGTGCCAGCAGTCTCCGGGAGATGGGGGATACGCAGTATTTT
TRBV6-2/TRBV6-3	TRBJ2-1	19	NA	TRBD2	CASSYHQNRLAGMADEQFF	TGTGCCAGCAGTTACCACCAAAATCGACTAGCGGGGATGGCGGATGAGCAGTTCTTC
TRBV6-1	TRBJ2-1	15	few	NA	CASSVRDQPYNEQFF	TGTGCCAGCAGTGTCCGGGACCAACCCTACAATGAGCAGTTCTTC
TRBV14	TRBJ2-4	14	NA	NA	CASSQDLAKNIQYF	TGTGCCAGCAGCCAAGATCTAGCCAAAAACATTCAGTACTTC
TRBV24-1	TRBJ2-5	16	NA	TRBD1	CATGQDGEMVRKTQYF	TGTGCCACGGGACAGGACGGCGAGATGGTCCGAAAGACCCAGTACTTC
TRBV24-1	TRBJ2-3	17	once	TRBD2	CATSDPRGAGGTDTQYF	TGTGCCACCAGTGACCCCCGTGGAGCGGGGGGGACAGATACGCAGTATTTT
TRBV28	TRBJ2-7	16	NA	NA	CASSRTGGSRSYEQYF	TGTGCCAGCAGCCGTACCGGGGGATCCCGTTCCTACGAGCAGTACTTC
TRBV7-9	TRBJ2-3	14	few	NA	CASSPRGADDTQYF	TGTGCCAGCAGCCCCCGGGGAGCGGACGATACGCAGTATTTT
TRBV6-5	TRBJ2-5	16	NA	TRBD2	CASSPWTSGSQETQYF	TGTGCCAGCAGTCCTTGGACTAGCGGGAGTCAAGAGACCCAGTACTTC
TRBV20-1	TRBJ2-1	17	few	TRBD2	CSARDRRLAGRYNEQFF	TGCAGTGCTAGAGATCGTCGTCTAGCGGGACGCTACAATGAGCAGTTCTTC
TRBV7-2	TRBJ2-7	15	few	TRBD2	CASSLVASGGAEQYF	TGTGCCAGCAGCTTAGTGGCTAGCGGGGGGGCCGAGCAGTACTTC
TRBV6-2/TRBV6-3	TRBJ2-3	20	NA	TRBD2	CASSYPIPGLALSSTDTQYF	TGTGCCAGCAGTTACCCCATTCCGGGACTAGCGCTCTCTAGCACAGATACGCAGTATTTT
TRBV25-1	TRBJ2-7	13	NA	NA	CASSDDRNYEQYF	TGTGCCAGCAGTGATGACAGAAACTACGAGCAGTACTTC
TRBV18	TRBJ2-1	15	NA	TRBD2	CASSPQRGGNNEQFF	TGTGCCAGCTCACCACAGCGGGGGGGCAACAATGAGCAGTTCTTC
TRBV7-2	TRBJ1-1	14	few	TRBD1	CASRQNRQGAEAFF	TGTGCCAGCAGACAGAACCGACAGGGCGCTGAAGCTTTCTTT
TRBV7-6	TRBJ1-2	15	NA	NA	CASSQSTRGHYGYTF	TGTGCCAGCAGCCAATCAACAAGGGGCCACTATGGCTACACCTTC
TRBV7-9	TRBJ1-1	15	NA	NA	CASSLMGGLGTEAFF	TGTGCCAGCAGCTTAATGGGGGGGCTGGGGACTGAAGCTTTCTTT
TRBV12-3/TRBV12-4	TRBJ1-3	14	NA	NA	CASSPSGSGNTIYF	TGTGCCAGCAGCCCCTCTGGCTCTGGAAACACCATATATTTT
TRBV6-5	TRBJ2-5	17	NA	TRBD1	CASKSGYGTGIVETQYF	TGTGCCAGCAAGTCCGGTTATGGGACAGGGATTGTAGAGACCCAGTACTTC
TRBV7-2	TRBJ1-1	15	NA	TRBD1	CASSKTPGGLTEAFF	TGTGCCAGCAGCAAGACTCCAGGGGGCTTAACTGAAGCTTTCTTT
TRBV7-2	TRBJ2-1	17	many	NA	CASSLAPGGYSYNEQFF	TGTGCCAGCAGCTTAGCCCCGGGGGGCTACTCCTACAATGAGCAGTTCTTC
TRBV11-3	TRBJ2-3	17	NA	TRBD2	CASRGGSSGGSTDTQYF	TGTGCCAGCAGGGGAGGATCTAGCGGGGGGAGCACAGATACGCAGTATTTT
TRBV12-3/TRBV12-4	TRBJ2-7	13	few	NA	CASSLGPEYEQYF	TGTGCCAGCAGTTTGGGGCCAGAGTACGAGCAGTACTTC
TRBV27	TRBJ2-3	16	once	NA	CASSLSRGNLYDTQYF	TGTGCCAGCAGTTTATCCAGGGGCAATCTGTATGATACGCAGTATTTT
TRBV5-6	TRBJ2-1	15	NA	NA	CASSFGPAGYNEQFF	TGTGCCAGCAGCTTTGGACCAGCCGGCTACAATGAGCAGTTCTTC
TRBV2	TRBJ2-3	14	NA	NA	CASRGTASTDTQYF	TGTGCCAGCCGGGGGACAGCTAGCACAGATACGCAGTATTTT
TRBV6-1	TRBJ1-6	14	NA	NA	CASRRRLANSPLHF	TGTGCCAGCAGACGAAGGTTGGCGAATTCACCCCTCCACTTT
TRBV4-3	TRBJ1-3	16	few	NA	CASSQGHKSSGNTIYF	TGCGCCAGCAGCCAAGGACACAAGAGCTCTGGAAACACCATATATTTT
TRBV7-2	TRBJ2-1	12	NA	NA	CASGTSNNEQFF	TGTGCCAGCGGGACAAGCAACAATGAGCAGTTCTTC
TRBV6-5	TRBJ2-2	15	few	NA	CASRTGSRNTGELFF	TGTGCCAGCAGAACGGGTAGCAGGAACACCGGGGAGCTGTTTTTT
TRBV19	TRBJ2-1	13	NA	NA	CATSRGAPPEQFF	TGTGCCACTTCCAGGGGAGCTCCGCCTGAGCAGTTCTTC
TRBV29-1	TRBJ1-3	13	NA	NA	CSVEKYLGNTIYF	TGCAGCGTTGAGAAGTATCTCGGAAACACCATATATTTT
TRBV25-1	TRBJ1-1	14	once	NA	CASSEYGASAEAFF	TGTGCCAGCAGTGAATATGGGGCAAGCGCTGAAGCTTTCTTT
TRBV7-2	TRBJ1-6	14	NA	NA	CASSTGTTNSPLHF	TGTGCCAGCAGCACCGGGACAACCAATTCACCCCTCCACTTT